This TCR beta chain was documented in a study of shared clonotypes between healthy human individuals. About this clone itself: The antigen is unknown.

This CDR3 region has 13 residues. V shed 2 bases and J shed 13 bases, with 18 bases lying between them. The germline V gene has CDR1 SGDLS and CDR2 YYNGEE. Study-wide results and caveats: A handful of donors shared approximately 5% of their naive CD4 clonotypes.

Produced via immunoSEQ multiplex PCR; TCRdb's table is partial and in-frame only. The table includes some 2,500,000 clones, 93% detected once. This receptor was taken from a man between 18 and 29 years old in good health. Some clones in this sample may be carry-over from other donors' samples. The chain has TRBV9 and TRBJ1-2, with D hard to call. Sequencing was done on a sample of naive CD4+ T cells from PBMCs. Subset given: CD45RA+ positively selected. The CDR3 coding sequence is TGTGCCAGCAGCGTCCCCGGCACCGGCATTTTCACCTTC. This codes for CASSVPGTGIFTF.